In this sample, the clone carrying this T cell receptor beta chain turned up many times. Its antigen is unidentified. The data stem from a study of human T cells and chemical hapten exposure. Time point indicated: pre-sensitization, week 0. Sample treatment: therapeutic diphenylcyclopropenone sensitization with weekly scalp DPC. TCRdb fed the RACE reads into MiXCR, producing one record per CDR3 protein. The sample contains around 330,000 distinct CDR3 sequences, over 5% of which appear only once. This CDR3 comprises 15 residues. Germline V gives CDR1 DFQATT, CDR2 SNEGSKA (reference sequence). The ends were cut back, 3 bases at V and 2 bases at J, with 14 bases in the middle. Findings and caveats of the study: Because they had alopecia, donors may respond immunologically unlike healthy people.

The material sequenced was whole blood, taken in connection with sensitization to the hapten diphenylcyclopropenone (DPC). This sequence joins TRBV20-1 and TRBJ1-5; weak D call: TRBD1 (6 bases). The receptor was isolated from a young woman with alopecia areata. Some clones in this sample may be carry-over from other donors' samples. CDR3 in DNA: TGCAGTGCTAGCCGGGACACGGGAGGCAATCAGCCCCAGCATTTT. This encodes CSASRDTGGNQPQHF.